This TCR beta chain came from a study of spatial heterogeneity in lung cancer. About the research overall: Raw reads showed each unique TCR and UMI combination turning up more than ten times on average.

This clonotype was counted a single time. This beta chain lies outside the target of a library built for alpha chains; its clone size means little. This CDR3 has 14 amino acids. CDR1 is SGHRS, CDR2 YFSETQ, per germline. V was pared by 4 bases and J by 4 bases, with 7 bases of the junction left unmatched. Indicated time point: sample taken at primary tumor resection. From tumor, nontumor lung or frozen PBMC, whole RNA was taken unsorted for sequencing. TCRdb analysed the 5' RACE reads with MiXCR anew, one entry per CDR3 protein. The sample yields some 420 distinct CDR3 sequences, around 14% seen once. This TCR was recovered from a male donor with early-stage non-small cell lung cancer. The sample in question was normal lung tissue next to the tumor, obtained at surgery. The chain has TRBV5-1 and TRBJ1-1, with 7 nucleotides matching TRBD1. DNA of the CDR3: TGCGCCAGCAGCCCCTCGACAGGGCGCACTGAAGCTTTCTTT. Amino acid sequence: CASSPSTGRTEAFF.